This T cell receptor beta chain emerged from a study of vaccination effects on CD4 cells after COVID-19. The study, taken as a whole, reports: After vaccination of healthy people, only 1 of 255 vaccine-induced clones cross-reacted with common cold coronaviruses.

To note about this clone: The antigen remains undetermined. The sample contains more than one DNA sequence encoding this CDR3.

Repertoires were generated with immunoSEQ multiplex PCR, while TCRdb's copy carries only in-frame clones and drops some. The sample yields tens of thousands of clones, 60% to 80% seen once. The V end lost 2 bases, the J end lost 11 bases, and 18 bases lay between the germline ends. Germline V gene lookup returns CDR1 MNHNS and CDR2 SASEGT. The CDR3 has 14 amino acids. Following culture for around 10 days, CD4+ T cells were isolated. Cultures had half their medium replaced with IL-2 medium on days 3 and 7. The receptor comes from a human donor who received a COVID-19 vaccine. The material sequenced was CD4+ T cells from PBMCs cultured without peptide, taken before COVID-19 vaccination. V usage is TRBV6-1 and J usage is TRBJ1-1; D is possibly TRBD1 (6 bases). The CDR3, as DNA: TGTGCCAGCAGTGAAAGCTCCAGGGGCGCCGGGGCTTTCTTT. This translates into CASSESSRGAGAFF.